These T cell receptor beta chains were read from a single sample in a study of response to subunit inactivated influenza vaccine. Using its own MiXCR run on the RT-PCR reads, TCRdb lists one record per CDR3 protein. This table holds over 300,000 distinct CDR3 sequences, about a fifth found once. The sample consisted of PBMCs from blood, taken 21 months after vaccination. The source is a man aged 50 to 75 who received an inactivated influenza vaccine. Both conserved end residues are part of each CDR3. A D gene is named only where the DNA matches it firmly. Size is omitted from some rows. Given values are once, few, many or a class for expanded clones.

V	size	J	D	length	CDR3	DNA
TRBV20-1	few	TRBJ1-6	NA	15	CSARGESSYNSPLHF	TGCAGTGCTAGAGGAGAAAGCTCCTATAATTCACCCCTCCACTTT
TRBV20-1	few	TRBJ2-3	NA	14	CSARISGNTDTQYF	TGCAGTGCTAGGATCAGCGGCAACACAGATACGCAGTATTTT
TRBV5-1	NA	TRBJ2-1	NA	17	CASSLDPPGWSYNEQFF	TGCGCCAGCAGCTTGGACCCCCCGGGGTGGTCCTACAATGAGCAGTTCTTC
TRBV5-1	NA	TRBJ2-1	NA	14	CASSLQEPGHEQFF	TGCGCCAGCAGCTTGCAGGAGCCCGGCCATGAGCAGTTCTTC
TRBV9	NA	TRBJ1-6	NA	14	CASSRETFNSPLHF	TGTGCCAGCAGCAGGGAGACCTTTAATTCACCCCTCCACTTT
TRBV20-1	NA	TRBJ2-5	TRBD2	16	CSATAYSQRGQETQYF	TGCAGTGCTACCGCCTATAGCCAGCGGGGACAAGAGACCCAGTACTTC
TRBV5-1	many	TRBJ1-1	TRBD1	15	CASSLAQGANTEAFF	TGCGCCAGCAGCTTGGCACAGGGGGCAAACACTGAAGCTTTCTTT
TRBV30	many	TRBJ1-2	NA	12	CAWRAGGYGYTF	TGTGCCTGGAGGGCCGGTGGCTATGGCTACACCTTC
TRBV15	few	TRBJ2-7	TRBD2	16	CATSGHRDYNPYEQYF	TGTGCCACCAGCGGCCACCGGGACTACAACCCCTACGAGCAGTACTTC
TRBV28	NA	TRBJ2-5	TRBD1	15	CASKGTGGVGETQYF	TGTGCCAGCAAGGGGACAGGGGGCGTTGGAGAGACCCAGTACTTC
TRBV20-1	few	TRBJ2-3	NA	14	CSARDPSGTDTQYF	TGCAGTGCTAGAGACCCGAGCGGCACAGATACGCAGTATTTT
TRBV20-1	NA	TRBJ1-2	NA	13	CSASGPTNYGYTF	TGCAGTGCTAGCGGGCCCACGAACTATGGCTACACCTTC
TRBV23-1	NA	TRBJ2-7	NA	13	CASSHYSSYEQYF	TGCGCCAGCAGTCACTACAGCTCCTACGAGCAGTACTTC
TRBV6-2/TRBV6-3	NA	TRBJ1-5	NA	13	CASSYSGFQPQHF	TGTGCCAGCAGTTACTCTGGGTTTCAGCCCCAGCATTTT
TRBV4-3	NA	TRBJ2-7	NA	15	CASSPSPGFGYEQYF	TGCGCCAGCAGCCCCTCTCCGGGTTTTGGCTACGAGCAGTACTTC
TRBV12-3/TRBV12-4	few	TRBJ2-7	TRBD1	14	CASSSSRQGYEQYF	TGTGCCAGCAGTTCCTCGAGACAGGGCTACGAGCAGTACTTC